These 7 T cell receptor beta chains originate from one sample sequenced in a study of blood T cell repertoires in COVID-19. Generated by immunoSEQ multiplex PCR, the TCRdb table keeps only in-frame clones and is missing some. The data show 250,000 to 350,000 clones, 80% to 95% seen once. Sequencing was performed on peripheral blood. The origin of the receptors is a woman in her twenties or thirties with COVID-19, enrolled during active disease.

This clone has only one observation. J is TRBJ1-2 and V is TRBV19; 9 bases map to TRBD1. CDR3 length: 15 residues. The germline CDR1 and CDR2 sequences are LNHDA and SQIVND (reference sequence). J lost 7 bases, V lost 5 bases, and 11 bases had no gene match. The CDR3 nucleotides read TGTGCCAGTAGTGTCGGGACAGGGATGTATTCTGGCTACACCTTC. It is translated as CASSVGTGMYSGYTF.

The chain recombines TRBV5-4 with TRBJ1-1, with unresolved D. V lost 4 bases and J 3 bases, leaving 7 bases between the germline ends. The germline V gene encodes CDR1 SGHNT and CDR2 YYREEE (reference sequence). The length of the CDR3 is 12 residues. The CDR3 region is CASSAGYTEAFF. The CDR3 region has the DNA TGTGCCAGCAGCGCGGGGTACACTGAAGCTTTCTTT.

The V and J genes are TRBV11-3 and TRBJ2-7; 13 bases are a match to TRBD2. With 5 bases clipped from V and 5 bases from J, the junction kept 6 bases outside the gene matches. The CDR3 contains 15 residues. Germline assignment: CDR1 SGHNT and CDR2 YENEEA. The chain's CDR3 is CASSIGLAGVNEQYF. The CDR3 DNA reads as TGTGCCAGCAGCATAGGACTAGCGGGAGTCAACGAGCAGTACTTC.

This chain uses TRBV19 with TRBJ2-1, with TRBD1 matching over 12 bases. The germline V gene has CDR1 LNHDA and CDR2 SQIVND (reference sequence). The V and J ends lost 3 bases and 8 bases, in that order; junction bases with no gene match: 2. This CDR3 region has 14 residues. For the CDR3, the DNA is TGTGCCAGTAGTATTAGGGACAGGGGGCATGAGCAGTTCTTC. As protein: CASSIRDRGHEQFF.

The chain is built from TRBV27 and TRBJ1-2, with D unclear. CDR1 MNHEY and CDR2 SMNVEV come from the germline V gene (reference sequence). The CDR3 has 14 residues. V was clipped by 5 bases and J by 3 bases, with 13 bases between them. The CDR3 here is CASSLDYSHYGYTF. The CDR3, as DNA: TGTGCCAGCAGTCTGGACTATTCTCACTATGGCTACACCTTC.

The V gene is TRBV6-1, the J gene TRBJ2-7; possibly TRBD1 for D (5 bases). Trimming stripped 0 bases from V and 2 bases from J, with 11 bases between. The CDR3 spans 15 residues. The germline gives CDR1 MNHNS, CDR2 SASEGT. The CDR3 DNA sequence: TGTGCCAGCAGTGAAGCAGAACAGGCGGCCTACGAGCAGTACTTC. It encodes CASSEAEQAAYEQYF.

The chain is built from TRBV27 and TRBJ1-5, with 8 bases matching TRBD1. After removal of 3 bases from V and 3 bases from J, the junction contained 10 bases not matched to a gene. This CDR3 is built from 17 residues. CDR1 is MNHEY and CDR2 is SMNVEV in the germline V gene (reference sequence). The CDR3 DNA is TGTGCCAGCAGTTTCTTCCCGACAGGGGTGGACAATCAGCCCCAGCATTTT. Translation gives CASSFFPTGVDNQPQHF.